The clone carrying this TCR beta chain was detected a few times. The antigen is not known. To make TCR beta libraries, researchers used iRepertoire HTBI primers and Arm-PCR of CDR3 regions. MiXCR, run by TCRdb on the multiplex PCR reads, gives a single entry per CDR3 protein. The table has 550,000 to 600,000 distinct CDR3 sequences, 15% to 20% seen once. Germline V gene sequence: CDR1 SGHDT, CDR2 YYEEEE. The V gene lost 0 bases and the J gene lost 0 bases, with 6 bases spanning the gap. The CDR3 extends over 15 amino acids. These data are taken from a study of regulatory T cells in long-lasting Graves disease. About the study: Graves' patients (newly diagnosed) had been on antithyroid drugs under 3 months. Study-wide results and limits: Persistent cases of Graves' showed reduced TCR diversity relative to newly diagnosed patients. Persistent disease samples used TRBV28, TRBJ1-2 and TRBJ2-5 preferentially.

Time point specified: newly diagnosed GD, antithyroid drugs for less than 3 months. From PBMCs, RNA was extracted and then used to make the TCR library. This same sample was also part of a study on T cells in Graves' hyperthyroidism and ophthalmopathy. This second report adds: The TCR CDR3 was amplified in a first-round RT-PCR using the HTBI primer set.

This receptor was identified in a young man with Graves disease. The chain uses TRBV5-6 and TRBJ1-4; D call uncertain. The specimen comprised peripheral blood mononuclear cells (PBMCs), sampled at new diagnosis, from a patient treated with antithyroid drugs. CDR3 loop: CASSLGKTTNEKLFF. The CDR3 region has the DNA TGTGCCAGCAGCTTGGGAAAGACAACTAATGAAAAACTGTTTTTT.